This paragraph reports one T cell receptor beta chain. Its antigen target is currently unknown. No much larger clone exists at a distance of one base, and base qualities are not known. These data originate in a study of T cell responses to AZD1222 COVID-19 vaccine (dated by TCRdb to the early 2020s). Turning to the overall study: A total of 233 trial participants underwent TCR sequencing, of whom some 200 had received two doses of AZD1222 and around 25 had received two doses of the MenACWY control vaccine. Trial participants were enrolled into age subgroups of 18-55, 56-69 and 70-plus years, which contained 148, 28 and 57 TCR-sequenced participants, respectively.

The paper's findings and limits, for the study overall: A significant rise in spike-specific TCR breadth and depth was observed after two AZD1222 doses relative to day 0 and relative to MenACWY recipients. Nearly half of unique spike-specific TCRs reportedly recognized epitopes outside regions mutated in the B.1.351 and B.1.1.7 variants. No day 14 peak-response samples were available, so repertoires were characterized only after the peak T cell response. Only five or six AZD1222 recipients were SARS-CoV-2 seropositive at baseline, limiting conclusions about previously exposed vaccinees. CD4 TCRs associated with the vaccine covered the entire spike protein, and the dominant responses were in regions 160-218 and 743-854. In the small 56-69-year group, the increase in depth fell short of significance, most likely because of low power. Most participants were white British and females outnumbered males, and the authors suggested that clonal diversity may have been underestimated.

What this sample's time point label stands for: about 28 days (+/-7) after the second vaccine dose. Because spike-specific TCR depth and breadth did not differ between the two schedules, AZD1222 recipients who got a second dose at roughly 4 weeks were pooled with those who got a second dose at roughly 12 weeks. Vaccinee samples came from UK trials COV001 and COV002, including a single-blind randomized controlled phase 2/3 trial of AZD1222 (ChAdOx1 nCoV-19) in healthy adults. For TCRbeta chain sequencing, PBMC samples were collected from trial participants at day 0 and at day 28 after the second dose. From the cysteine through the phenylalanine, the CDR3 covers 17 amino acids. The kept DNA is CDR3 alone, 51 bases in frame from the first base. The germline V gene specifies LGHNA as CDR1 and YSLEER as CDR2. V gives up 0 bases and J gives up 6 bases, and the segment between their germline ends measures 15 bases.

The CDR3 regions of human TCRbeta chains were subjected to immunosequencing. Per the original workflow: TCRs in the repertoires were compared against a reference library of SARS-CoV-2-specific TCRs that had been generated with the MIRA antigen-specificity platform. Breadth was defined as the fraction of unique TCRs that were SARS-CoV-2-associated, and depth was defined as the fraction of total T cells that were SARS-CoV-2-associated. Using the MIRA data, each spike-specific TCR was assigned both to the spike region to which the TCR was reactive and to a CD4 or CD8 class. Log10-transformed breadth and depth values were compared by one-way ANOVA with Sidak's multiple comparisons tests. The clones in this table, taken by TCRdb from immuneACCESS, are in-frame only. Not every clone is retained; where verified, under half of the shortfall comes from an unresolved V gene, and the cause of the rest is unknown. That table furnishes V, J and clone size, whereas the DNA furnished D and trimming. This sample is represented by 110,000 or so clones; 88% of them were singletons. The top ten clones comprise around 4% of the sample.

The chain couples TRBV4-3 to TRBJ1-6; no D segment can be confidently identified. The TCR sequence derives from an adult who received the AZD1222 COVID-19 vaccine. The specimen was peripheral blood, collected 28 days after the second AZD1222 dose. The DNA is TGCGCCAGCAGCCAAGATAAATTAGCTTCTCTTAATTCACCCCTCCACTTT. Translated, it gives CASSQDKLASLNSPLHF.